Presented here are 23 T cell receptor beta chains from one specimen sequenced in a study of blood T cell repertoires in COVID-19. The repertoire was sequenced with immunoSEQ multiplex PCR; TCRdb's copy has only in-frame clones and lacks some. The table records 150,000 or so clones, around 82% of them present only once. The sample comprised peripheral blood. Source of these receptors: a man aged 18 to 29 with active or convalescent COVID-19.

V usage is TRBV5-1 and J usage is TRBJ2-1; D perhaps matches TRBD2 (5 bases). The CDR3 extends over 16 amino acids. CDR1 and CDR2 (germline): SGHRS, YFSETQ. V lost 0 bases and J lost 4, with 14 bases in between. The CDR3: CASSLVRVGEYNEQFF. The CDR3 DNA sequence: TGCGCCAGCAGCTTGGTGAGGGTTGGTGAGTACAATGAGCAGTTCTTC. The variable domain in full, completed from reference TRBV5-1 and TRBJ2-1, reads KAGVTQTPRYLIKTRGQQVTLSCSPISGHRSVSWYQQTPGQGLQFLFEYFSETQRNKGNFPGRFSGRQFSNSRSEMNVSTLELGDSALYLCASSLVRVGEYNEQFFGPGTRLTVL.

This clone was picked up a small number of times. The J gene is TRBJ1-1, the V gene TRBV9, with 7 bases lining up with TRBD1. There are 18 residues in the CDR3. J lost 1 base, V lost 3 bases, and 15 bases had no gene match. Per the germline V gene, CDR1 is SGDLS and CDR2 is YYNGEE. The CDR3 bases are TGTGCCAGCAGCGAATACGATCGACAGGGTTCGAAGAACACTGAAGCTTTCTTT. It is translated as CASSEYDRQGSKNTEAFF.

This chain joins TRBV6-2 or TRBV6-3 and TRBJ2-7; TRBD1 matches 7 bases. This CDR3 contains 15 residues. The V and J ends lost 6 bases and 0 bases, in that order; junction bases with no gene match: 8. Germline V gene sequence: CDR1 MNHEY, CDR2 SVGEGT. CDR3 sequence: CASSLGQANSYEQYF. CDR3 in DNA: TGTGCCAGCAGCCTTGGACAGGCGAACTCCTACGAGCAGTACTTC.

The DNA of the CDR3 is TGTGCCAGCCGCCCCGGGACAGGGTCCCATGAGCAGTTCTTC. Translation: CASRPGTGSHEQFF. This chain joins TRBV6-4 and TRBJ2-1; the match to TRBD1 covers 9 bases. Germline V gives CDR1 MRHNA, CDR2 SNTAGT. This CDR3 is 14 amino acids long. Trimming at V came to 8 bases and at J to 8 bases, leaving 10 bases not matched to a gene.

This chain uses TRBV9 with TRBJ1-4; 8 nucleotides line up with TRBD1. The CDR3 is made up of 18 amino acids. CDR1 and CDR2 from the germline V gene are SGDLS and YYNGEE. Germline trimming cut 2 bases from V and 7 bases from J; bases unmatched to any gene: 16. The CDR3 here is CASSVGQVALDIVEKLFF. The CDR3 DNA reads as TGTGCCAGCAGCGTGGGACAGGTGGCCTTGGATATAGTTGAAAAACTGTTTTTT.

The V gene is TRBV7-8, the J gene TRBJ2-1, with a weak D call TRBD1 (5 bases). Germline V gene sequence: CDR1 SGHVS, CDR2 FQNEAQ. Trimming pared 4 bases from V and 3 bases from J, leaving 13 bases between. The CDR3 sequence is 15 residues long. The CDR3: CASSYEDIFYNEQFF. CDR3 nucleotides: TGTGCCAGCAGCTACGAGGACATCTTCTACAATGAGCAGTTCTTC. The full variable domain, its missing parts supplied by reference TRBV7-8 and TRBJ2-1, is GAGVSQSPRYKVAKRGQDVALRCDPISGHVSLFWYQQALGQGPEFLTYFQNEAQLDKSGLPSDRFFAERPEGSVSTLKIQRTQQEDSAVYLCASSYEDIFYNEQFFGPGTRLTVL.

The chain carries TRBV15 and TRBJ2-6; TRBD2 matches at 10 bases. CDR1 and CDR2 (germline): LNHNV, YYDKDF (reference sequence). V dropped 1 base and J dropped 3; count of bases not matched to a gene: 0. The CDR3 contains 16 residues. The CDR3 spells CATSRVAGGGANVLTF. In DNA form, the CDR3 reads TGTGCCACCAGCAGAGTAGCGGGAGGTGGGGCCAACGTCCTGACTTTC.

V gene TRBV24-1 combines with J gene TRBJ1-5, with D possibly being TRBD1 (6 bases). The V end lost 6 bases, the J end lost 4 bases, and 12 bases lay between the germline ends. Germline V lookup: CDR1 KGHDR, CDR2 SFDVKD. This CDR3 comprises 14 residues. This CDR3 reads CATSNRARNQPQHF. CDR3 DNA sequence: TGTGCCACCAGTAACAGGGCGCGGAATCAGCCCCAGCATTTT.

The V and J genes are TRBV18 and TRBJ1-4; D is unclear. The V gene lost 3 bases and the J gene lost 1 base, with 12 bases spanning the gap. Per germline, CDR1 KGHSH and CDR2 LQKENI. CDR3 length: 16 amino acids. The CDR3 DNA follows: TGTGCCAGCTCACCCCAGGCCTTGCAAACTAATGAAAAACTGTTTTTT. This codes for CASSPQALQTNEKLFF. Full variable domain (remainder filled in from reference TRBV18 and TRBJ1-4): NAGVMQNPRHLVRRRGQEARLRCSPMKGHSHVYWYRQLPEEGLKFMVYLQKENIIDESGMPKERFSAEFPKEGPSILRIQQVVRGDSAAYFCASSPQALQTNEKLFFGSGTQLSVL.

The gene calls are TRBV18 and TRBJ1-2; weak D call: TRBD1 (6 bases). Germline V gene data show CDR1 as KGHSH and CDR2 as LQKENI. CDR3 length: 15 residues. The V gene lost 0 bases and the J gene lost 8 bases, with 16 bases spanning the gap. The CDR3 region has the DNA TGTGCCAGCTCACCACCGATTCAGGGGTTTGAGGGCTACACCTTC. Its protein is CASSPPIQGFEGYTF. The variable domain in full, with the rest retrieved from reference TRBV18 and TRBJ1-2, is NAGVMQNPRHLVRRRGQEARLRCSPMKGHSHVYWYRQLPEEGLKFMVYLQKENIIDESGMPKERFSAEFPKEGPSILRIQQVVRGDSAAYFCASSPPIQGFEGYTFGSGTRLTVV.

The rearrangement joins TRBV6-6 to TRBJ2-5, with TRBD2 identical over 10 bases. Germline loops: CDR1 MNHNY, CDR2 SVGAGI (reference sequence). The CDR3 sequence is 18 residues long. The J segment lost 2 bases and the V segment lost 5 bases, leaving 14 bases of the junction unmatched. The CDR3: CASSPILFLAGDQETQYF. The CDR3 DNA reads TGTGCCAGCAGTCCAATTTTGTTCCTAGCGGGGGATCAAGAGACCCAGTACTTC.

V gene TRBV5-4 combines with J gene TRBJ2-2; 14 bases align to TRBD2. The CDR3 totals 17 residues. The V and J ends lost 4 bases and 4 bases, in that order; junction bases with no gene match: 6. Looked up from germline, CDR1 is SGHNT and CDR2 is YYREEE (reference sequence). For the CDR3, the DNA is TGTGCCAGCAGCGGACTAGCGGGGGGATCACTCACCGGGGAGCTGTTTTTT. Translated, it gives CASSGLAGGSLTGELFF.

This clone showed up just once. The V gene is TRBV28, the J gene TRBJ2-7; TRBD1 agrees at 8 bases. V dropped 5 bases and J dropped 1; count of bases not matched to a gene: 10. Germline-derived CDR1 and CDR2 are MDHEN and SYDVKM. The CDR3 runs to 16 residues. As DNA, the CDR3 is TGTGCCAGCAGTCCTATGACCGGGACAGGATCCTACGAGCAGTACTTC. Translating it yields CASSPMTGTGSYEQYF.

Only a few counts were recorded for this clone. The chain uses TRBV2 and TRBJ2-2; D is undetermined. Deletions cut 6 bases from V and 7 bases from J, with 9 bases between. CDR3 length: 12 amino acids. CDR1 SNHLY and CDR2 FYNNEI come from the germline V gene. The CDR3, as DNA: TGTGCCAGCAGCGAGGATGTCGGGGAGCTGTTTTTT. This translates into CASSEDVGELFF.

The V and J genes are TRBV5-1 and TRBJ2-7, with 13 bases that match TRBD2. The V and J ends lost 2 bases and 3 bases, in that order; junction bases with no gene match: 5. The CDR3 consists of 16 residues. CDR1 SGHRS and CDR2 YFSETQ come from the germline V gene. The CDR3 nucleotides are TGCGCCAGCAGCTTTCATGGGACTAGCGGGGTCTACGAGCAGTACTTC. Protein product: CASSFHGTSGVYEQYF.

The rearrangement uses TRBV1 and TRBJ2-1; TRBD2 is the table's D call, not checked against the DNA. TRBV1 is classified as a pseudogene. The CDR3 has 16 residues. The CDR3 bases are TGCACCAGCAGCCACAGCGGGGGTAGCTCCTACAATGAGCAGTTCTTC. Translation: CTSSHSGGSSYNEQFF.

The V call is TRBV6-4, the J call TRBJ2-7; TRBD2 is a possible D gene (7 bases). The V gene lost 6 bases and the J gene lost 4 bases, with 13 bases spanning the gap. Germline loops: CDR1 MRHNA, CDR2 SNTAGT. The CDR3 consists of 13 residues. Written as DNA, the CDR3 is TGTGCCAGCAGCTACAGGGAGGGATACGAGCAGTACTTC. Translation: CASSYREGYEQYF.

The chain joins TRBV15 to TRBJ2-4, with 8 positions matching TRBD2. Germline V gene sequence: CDR1 LNHNV, CDR2 YYDKDF (reference sequence). The CDR3 totals 15 residues. V lost 4 bases, J lost 5 bases, and 7 bases stayed unmatched. The CDR3 sequence: CATSNAGTRQNIQYF. Here the CDR3 DNA reads TGTGCCACCAGCAATGCCGGGACTAGACAAAACATTCAGTACTTC. Based on the CDR3 plus reference TRBV15 and TRBJ2-4, the full variable domain is DAMVIQNPRYQVTQFGKPVTLSCSQTLNHNVMYWYQQKSSQAPKLLFHYYDKDFNNEADTPDNFQSRRPNTSFCFLDIRSPGLGDTAMYLCATSNAGTRQNIQYFGAGTRLSVL.

J is TRBJ1-3 and V is TRBV2, with 10 bases fitting TRBD1. The V gene end was trimmed by 5 bases and the J gene end by 0 bases; junction bases not matched to a gene: 4. CDR3 size: 16 residues. Germline V gene sequence: CDR1 SNHLY, CDR2 FYNNEI. The DNA of the CDR3 is TGTGCCAGCAGTCGACAGGGGGCGGCCTCTGGAAACACCATATATTTT. This encodes CASSRQGAASGNTIYF.

This clone has just a few counts. The J gene is TRBJ1-2, the V gene TRBV5-4, with TRBD1 matching over 7 bases. V shed 4 bases and J 2 bases; nucleotides not matched to a gene: 8. The germline V gene has CDR1 SGHNT and CDR2 YYREEE (reference sequence). The CDR3 contains 15 residues. CDR3 region: CASSPSPTGNYGYTF. The CDR3 nucleotides read TGTGCCAGCAGCCCTTCACCGACAGGGAACTATGGCTACACCTTC.

The chain links TRBV4-3 to TRBJ1-1; 8 bases are a match to TRBD1. The CDR3 has 15 amino acids. Germline V CDR1 and CDR2: LGHNA, YSLEER. The junction had 4 bases not matched to a gene; V was cut back by 3 bases and J by 1 base. CDR3: CASSHSGQANTEAFF. CDR3 DNA sequence: TGCGCCAGCAGCCATTCGGGACAGGCGAACACTGAAGCTTTCTTT.

The gene calls are TRBV2 and TRBJ2-1, with 12 bases that match TRBD2. After removal of 5 bases from V and 7 bases from J, the junction contained 12 bases not matched to a gene. Germline V gene data show CDR1 as SNHLY and CDR2 as FYNNEI. The CDR3 has 17 residues. CDR3 in amino acids: CASSPLAGGPLANEQFF. DNA for the CDR3: TGTGCCAGCAGTCCTCTAGCGGGAGGGCCTTTGGCGAATGAGCAGTTCTTC. Full variable domain (missing parts from reference TRBV2 and TRBJ2-1): EPEVTQTPSHQVTQMGQEVILRCVPISNHLYFYWYRQILGQKVEFLVSFYNNEISEKSEIFDDQFSVERPDGSNFTLKIRSTKLEDSAMYFCASSPLAGGPLANEQFFGPGTRLTVL.

The V call is TRBV5-1, the J call TRBJ2-3, with D hard to call. V was shortened by 4 bases and J by 7 bases, with 10 bases between the two germline ends. The CDR3 is made up of 12 amino acids. Germline CDR1 and CDR2: SGHRS and YFSETQ. The DNA of the CDR3 is TGCGCCAGCAGCCCCGATCAGTATACGCAGTATTTT. Residues: CASSPDQYTQYF.